These 13 T cell receptor beta chains came from one sample sequenced in a study of graft-versus-host responses after intestinal transplantation. Generated by immunoSEQ multiplex PCR, the TCRdb table keeps only in-frame clones and is missing some. This table holds roughly 64,000 clones, roughly nine tenths found once. Their antigen targets remain unknown. Specimen: unstimulated CD8+ T cells sorted from spleen or lymph node cells, collected before transplant. These TCRs come from a human donor who was the organ donor for an intestinal transplant.

V gene TRBV13 combines with J gene TRBJ1-1; maybe TRBD1 (6 bases). V was clipped by 2 bases and J by 5 bases, with 18 bases between them. The CDR3 consists of 16 residues. CDR1 is PRHDT, CDR2 FYEKMQ, per germline (reference sequence). CDR3 bases: TGTGCCAGCAGCTTACTAGGGAACGAGGGGGTAACTGAAGCTTTCTTT. Its translation: CASSLLGNEGVTEAFF.

This clone was picked up a small number of times. J is TRBJ1-1 and V is TRBV5-5; D call uncertain. In germline, CDR1 is SGHKS, CDR2 YYEKEE (reference sequence). V was cut by 4 bases and J by 4 bases, with 8 bases left in between. The CDR3 totals 12 residues. The CDR3 reads CASSLTGTEAFF. The DNA for the CDR3 is TGTGCCAGCAGCCTGACTGGCACTGAAGCTTTCTTT.

This clone has more than one count but fewer than ten. The CDR3 DNA reads as TGTGCCAGCAGCTTGTATCTCCGACAGGAGGAGGCTTTCTTT. This sequence encodes CASSLYLRQEEAFF. V is TRBV5-6 and J is TRBJ1-1, with a weak D call TRBD1 (6 bases). The V and J ends lost 1 base and 11 bases respectively, with 18 bases between them. The CDR3 is 14 residues long. Germline-derived CDR1 and CDR2 are SGHDT and YYEEEE.

V and J are TRBV6-5 and TRBJ2-7, with D tentatively TRBD2 (6 bases). CDR3 length: 14 residues. With 0 bases removed from V and 3 bases from J, the gap between germline ends came to 9 bases. Germline V lookup: CDR1 MNHEY, CDR2 SVGAGI. The CDR3 sequence is CASSYSAGSYEQYF. The CDR3, as DNA: TGTGCCAGCAGTTACTCCGCGGGGAGCTACGAGCAGTACTTC.

This clone was detected only once. This chain connects TRBV4-3 to TRBJ2-3; D gene uncertain. The germline CDR1 and CDR2 sequences are LGHNA and YSLEER. V lost 0 bases and J 3 bases, leaving 10 bases between the germline ends. The CDR3 is 15 residues long. The CDR3 sequence: CASSQESVNTDTQYF. The CDR3 bases are TGCGCCAGCAGCCAAGAGAGCGTAAATACAGATACGCAGTATTTT.

The V and J genes are TRBV27 and TRBJ2-3; TRBD2 might be the D (5 bases). Germline V gene lookup returns CDR1 MNHEY and CDR2 SMNVEV (reference sequence). This CDR3 contains 15 residues. Trimming pared 4 bases from V and 1 base from J, leaving 12 bases between. The chain's CDR3 is CASSSRYGGTDTQYF. In DNA, the CDR3 is TGTGCCAGCAGTTCCCGCTACGGGGGCACAGATACGCAGTATTTT.

The chain is built from TRBV7-6 and TRBJ2-5; 7 bases agree with TRBD1. The J call could be wrong; TRBJ2-7 is a better fit for the DNA end. CDR3 length equals 14 residues. Germline V gene lookup returns CDR1 SGHVS and CDR2 FNYEAQ. CDR3 loop: CASSSTDRVNEQYF. The CDR3 bases are TGTGCCAGCAGCTCAACCGACAGGGTCAACGAGCAGTACTTC.

V and J are TRBV21-1 and TRBJ1-5; TRBD1, the table's D call, lacks a check against the DNA. TRBV21-1 is listed as a pseudogene. The CDR3 is made up of 16 amino acids. The CDR3 DNA reads TGTGCCAGCAGCTGGGACAGGGCTCTGAGCAATCAGCCCCAGCATTTT. It yields the protein CASSWDRALSNQPQHF.

This clone was observed once. This rearrangement joins TRBV2 to TRBJ2-5; perhaps TRBD1 as D (8 bases). The end of the DNA aligns better with TRBJ2-7, so the J call may be wrong. The CDR3 spans 19 residues. Germline-derived CDR1 and CDR2 are SNHLY and FYNNEI. CDR3 nucleotide sequence: TGTGCCAGCAATCTGGACAGGGTGCTAGCGGCCGTGAGGTCCTACGAGCAGTACTTC. It yields the protein CASNLDRVLAAVRSYEQYF.

This clone was recorded only once. This rearrangement joins TRBV13 to TRBJ2-4; tentatively, D is TRBD2 (5 bases). Trimming removed 5 bases at V and 8 bases at J, with 22 bases between. The CDR3 has 16 residues. Germline lookup yields CDR1 PRHDT and CDR2 FYEKMQ (reference sequence). This CDR3 is CASSPPGGQDWDIQYF. The CDR3 DNA reads TGTGCCAGCAGCCCCCCGGGTGGCCAGGACTGGGACATTCAGTACTTC. Full variable domain (rest looked up from reference TRBV13 and TRBJ2-4): AAGVIQSPRHLIKEKRETATLKCYPIPRHDTVYWYQQGPGQDPQFLISFYEKMQSDKGSIPDRFSAQQFSDYHSELNMSSLELGDSALYFCASSPPGGQDWDIQYFGAGTRLSVL.

Points on this clone: Within the sample, other DNA sequences also encode this same CDR3. The V call is TRBV28, the J call TRBJ1-3, with D uncertain. The CDR3 is 14 residues long. The V and J ends lost 3 bases and 4 bases respectively, with 10 bases between them. Germline V CDR1 and CDR2: MDHEN, SYDVKM. CDR3 DNA: TGTGCCAGCAGTTTGGGAGGTTCCGGAAACACCATATATTTT. Protein product: CASSLGGSGNTIYF.

The V call is TRBV19, the J call TRBJ2-1, with a tentative D call TRBD2 (5 bases). This CDR3 contains 14 residues. Trimming removed 2 bases at V and 5 bases at J, with 10 bases between. CDR1 is LNHDA and CDR2 is SQIVND in the germline V gene (reference sequence). The CDR3: CASSIFGGDNEQFF. For the CDR3, the DNA is TGTGCCAGTAGTATATTTGGAGGAGACAATGAGCAGTTCTTC.

This chain joins TRBV4-3 and TRBJ2-1; D might be TRBD2 (6 bases). With 1 base removed from V and 3 bases from J, the gap between germline ends came to 25 bases. Germline lookup yields CDR1 LGHNA and CDR2 YSLEER. The CDR3 runs 20 residues. The CDR3 bases are TGCGCCAGCAGCCAAGTGGAGGGAGAAAATTGGGTCTGGTTCTACAATGAGCAGTTCTTC. Protein sequence: CASSQVEGENWVWFYNEQFF.